One sample yielded the 24 T cell receptor beta chains listed below, sequenced in a study of regulatory T cells in long-lasting Graves disease. Indicated time point: persistent/refractory GD, antithyroid drugs over 5 years with positive TRAb. Researchers made the TCR library from RNA that was extracted from PBMCs. Arm-PCR of CDR3 regions and iRepertoire HTBI primers were used to build TCR beta libraries. Each CDR3 protein is one row after TCRdb ran MiXCR on the multiplex PCR reads. The data hold roughly 300,000 distinct CDR3 sequences, with less than 20% observed a single time. Sequenced here: peripheral blood mononuclear cells (PBMCs), sampled when the disease was refractory, from a patient treated with antithyroid drugs. The receptors shown here come from a female donor with Graves disease.

On this clonotype itself: The CDR3 does not close with the conserved phenylalanine or tryptophan, likely indicating a read error. This chain joins TRBV18 and TRBJ1-4, with 9 bases that match TRBD1. Per germline, CDR1 KGHSH and CDR2 LQKENI. Trimming took 1 base from V and 8 from J; bases not matched to a gene: 11. The CDR3 has 17 residues. CDR3 loop: CASSPLKTGGLGEKLFL. DNA for the CDR3: TGTGCCAGCTCACCACTAAAAACAGGGGGCTTAGGAGAAAAACTGTTTCTT.

This clonotype was seen repeatedly, ten times or more. The chain links TRBV18 to TRBJ1-1; perhaps TRBD1 as D (6 bases). The CDR3 consists of 16 residues. The germline CDR1 and CDR2 sequences are KGHSH and LQKENI. V lost 3 bases, J lost 0 bases, and 14 bases lay in between. The CDR3 reads CASSPPGVGMNTEAFF. CDR3 DNA: TGTGCCAGCTCACCCCCAGGGGTAGGTATGAACACTGAAGCTTTCTTT.

This clonotype was found many times. This chain joins TRBV10-3 and TRBJ1-1; the match to TRBD1 covers 8 bases. Unmatched junction bases numbered 10, after V lost 5 bases and J lost 5 bases. The CDR3 loop spans 15 amino acids. The germline V gene encodes CDR1 ENHRY and CDR2 SYGVKD. The CDR3 sequence: CAISQGGTGLTEAFF. CDR3 sequence (DNA): TGTGCCATCAGTCAAGGAGGGACAGGTTTAACTGAAGCTTTCTTT.

To note about this clonotype: A much more abundant neighbour one base away suggests this may be a read error. The chain has TRBV30 and TRBJ1-5; D not resolved. From germline, CDR1 is GTSNPN and CDR2 SVGIG (reference sequence). This CDR3 spans 14 amino acids. The CDR3 region has the DNA TGTGCCTGGAGTGTAATGGCGGGCAATCAGCCCCGGCATTTT. It yields the protein CAWSVMAGNQPRHF.

The chain joins TRBV9 to TRBJ2-3, with 9 bases aligning to TRBD2. The CDR3 loop spans 16 amino acids. V dropped 0 bases and J dropped 5; count of bases not matched to a gene: 7. Per germline, CDR1 SGDLS and CDR2 YYNGEE. The CDR3 here is CASSVAGAAGGDTQYF. The CDR3 DNA reads as TGTGCCAGCAGCGTAGCGGGGGCAGCGGGAGGAGATACGCAGTATTTT.

This clonotype was picked up many times. V and J are TRBV28 and TRBJ1-1, with D uncertain. The V and J ends lost 6 bases and 0 bases respectively, with 11 bases between them. The CDR3 loop spans 14 amino acids. Germline CDR1 is MDHEN and CDR2 is SYDVKM. In nucleotides, the CDR3 is TGTGCCAGCAGCACAATCAGGATGAACACTGAAGCTTTCTTT. It translates to CASSTIRMNTEAFF.

This clonotype was found many times. The chain is built from TRBV19 and TRBJ2-5; D is undetermined. This CDR3 is 18 amino acids long. The germline CDR1 and CDR2 sequences are LNHDA and SQIVND (reference sequence). Trimming stripped 0 bases from V and 0 bases from J, with 17 bases between. CDR3: CASSIDFPARRYQETQYF. In DNA, the CDR3 is TGTGCCAGTAGTATAGATTTTCCGGCCAGACGATACCAAGAGACCCAGTACTTC.

This clonotype occurred many times. The rearrangement uses TRBV27 and TRBJ2-5; the match to TRBD1 covers 9 bases. Trimming took 4 bases from V and 4 from J; bases not matched to a gene: 13. The germline V gene has CDR1 MNHEY and CDR2 SMNVEV (reference sequence). This CDR3 has 17 amino acids. CDR3 sequence reads: CASSSPLRQGGRETQYF. The CDR3 DNA reads as TGTGCCAGCAGTTCACCTTTAAGACAGGGGGGCCGAGAGACCCAGTACTTC.

The chain uses TRBV7-9 and TRBJ2-4; TRBD2 might be the D (6 bases). This CDR3 is 15 amino acids long. The V end was cut by 3 bases, the J end by 2 bases, with 11 bases between. CDR1 is SEHNR and CDR2 is FQNEAQ in the germline V gene (reference sequence). The CDR3: CASSFLGGTKNIQYF. As DNA, the CDR3 is TGTGCCAGCAGCTTTTTAGGAGGGACCAAAAACATTCAGTACTTC.

This clonotype was seen at least ten times. The V and J genes are TRBV6-1 and TRBJ1-4; 7 bases fit TRBD1. The germline V gene encodes CDR1 MNHNS and CDR2 SASEGT. Trimming removed 6 bases from V and 6 bases from J; junction bases left unmatched: 7. CDR3 length: 14 residues. The DNA of the CDR3 is TGTGCCAGCAGCCCTAGACAGGGCCATGAAAAACTGTTTTTT. Its translation: CASSPRQGHEKLFF.

This clonotype occurred a few times. With a much larger clone just one base away, this may be a read error. The chain couples TRBV28 to TRBJ1-1; D is possibly TRBD1 (6 bases). There are 15 residues in the CDR3. Germline lookup yields CDR1 MDHEN and CDR2 SYDVKM. The V end was cut by 4 bases, the J end by 2 bases, with 14 bases between. Here the CDR3 reads CASSSSGVVNTEAFF. CDR3 nucleotides: TGTGCCAGCAGTTCATCAGGGGTAGTTAACACTGAAGCTTTCTTT.

In this sample, this clonotype turned up many times. The genes are TRBV6-1 and TRBJ2-2; no clear D. Germline CDR1 and CDR2: MNHNS and SASEGT. CDR3 size: 14 residues. With 7 bases removed from V and 6 bases from J, the gap between germline ends came to 15 bases. CDR3 loop: CASTLLIESGELFF. For the CDR3, the DNA is TGTGCCAGCACCCTCCTTATAGAGTCCGGGGAGCTGTTTTTT.

This clonotype was counted ten times or more. The chain combines TRBV30 with TRBJ1-4; TRBD1 aligns across 8 bases. CDR3 size: 15 residues. In germline, CDR1 is GTSNPN, CDR2 SVGIG (reference sequence). Trimming removed 2 bases from V and 7 bases from J; junction bases left unmatched: 9. CDR3 amino acids: CAWSQGALGSEKLFF. In nucleotides, the CDR3 is TGTGCCTGGAGTCAGGGGGCCCTGGGCTCTGAAAAACTGTTTTTT.

The V and J genes are TRBV28 and TRBJ2-7, with D hard to call. The germline V and J ends were trimmed by 7 bases and 2 bases, with 6 bases remaining between them. This CDR3 contains 11 residues. CDR1 is MDHEN and CDR2 is SYDVKM in the germline V gene. For the CDR3, the DNA is TGTGCCAGCACAACGACCTACGAGCAGTACTTC. It is translated as CASTTTYEQYF.

This clonotype was recorded at least ten times. This rearrangement joins TRBV27 to TRBJ1-4; TRBD1 aligns across 8 bases. The ends lost 5 bases at V and 8 bases at J; junction bases unmatched: 7. CDR3 length equals 14 residues. Germline V CDR1 and CDR2: MNHEY, SMNVEV (reference sequence). The CDR3 DNA follows: TGTGCCAGCAGTATTGGGACAGGCCTCGAAAAACTGTTTTTT. Its translation: CASSIGTGLEKLFF.

In this sample, this clonotype turned up a few times. J is TRBJ1-3 and V is TRBV2; 8 bases line up with TRBD1. The CDR3 consists of 16 residues. Germline V lookup: CDR1 SNHLY, CDR2 FYNNEI. Germline trimming cut 2 bases from V and 0 bases from J; bases unmatched to any gene: 3. The CDR3 nucleotides read TGTGCCAGCAGTGAACAGGGGGCCCCCTCTGGAAACACCATATATTTT. It is translated as CASSEQGAPSGNTIYF.

This clonotype appeared many times. The chain employs TRBV6-1 and TRBJ2-7; no clear D. The length of the CDR3 is 18 residues. Germline V gene sequence: CDR1 MNHNS, CDR2 SASEGT. Deletions cut 6 bases from V and 0 bases from J, with 24 bases between. CDR3 DNA: TGTGCCAGCAGCACTCACCCTTTCGGGCCCCGCGGCTCCTACGAGCAGTACTTC. It specifies CASSTHPFGPRGSYEQYF.

The rearrangement links TRBV2 to TRBJ2-2; no clear D gene. Germline CDR1 and CDR2: SNHLY and FYNNEI. The length of the CDR3 is 14 residues. The ends were cut back, 6 bases at V and 6 bases at J, with 14 bases in the middle. Here the CDR3 DNA reads TGTGCCAGCAGAGAAACCTCAAGGGCCGGGGAGCTGTTTTTT. Translating gives CASRETSRAGELFF.

About this clonotype: Being one base from a much bigger clone, this may be a read error. The rearrangement links TRBV6-2 or TRBV6-3 to TRBJ1-1, with no clear D. Germline V gives CDR1 MNHEY, CDR2 SVGEGT. The CDR3 is made up of 16 amino acids. Trimming removed 11 bases at V and 0 bases at J, with 22 bases between. This CDR3 is CAGAKLPRVMNTEAFF. CDR3 in DNA: TGTGCCGGCGCCAAGCTACCCAGAGTGATGAACACTGAAGCTTTCTTT.

The sample holds many counts of this clonotype. This chain uses TRBV27 with TRBJ1-6; D call uncertain. Between the trimmed V and J ends, which lost 0 bases and 3 bases, there was a span of 9 bases. The CDR3 has 16 residues. Germline CDR1 is MNHEY and CDR2 is SMNVEV (reference sequence). CDR3 loop: CASSLSAGSYNSPLHF. CDR3 sequence (DNA): TGTGCCAGCAGTTTATCGGCGGGGAGCTATAATTCACCCCTCCACTTT.

This clonotype was seen repeatedly, ten times or more. V is TRBV18 and J is TRBJ2-4, with D perhaps TRBD1 (6 bases). Trimming left V 3 bases short and J 0 bases short, with 12 bases between. The CDR3 covers 16 residues. Germline lookup yields CDR1 KGHSH and CDR2 LQKENI. The CDR3 DNA reads as TGTGCCAGCTCACCCCAGGGGACACTAGCCAAAAACATTCAGTACTTC. This sequence encodes CASSPQGTLAKNIQYF.

This clonotype was detected a few times. The chain uses TRBV7-9 and TRBJ2-7; 11 positions match TRBD2. CDR3 length: 14 amino acids. Germline V gene data show CDR1 as SEHNR and CDR2 as FQNEAQ (reference sequence). The V segment lost 8 bases and the J segment 1 base; nucleotides outside the gene matches: 4. CDR3 DNA sequence: TGTGCCAGCGTAGGGACTAGCGGATCCTACGAGCAGTACTTC. Encoded protein: CASVGTSGSYEQYF.

This clonotype was seen more than once but under ten times. The rearrangement links TRBV5-1 to TRBJ2-7; D might be TRBD2 (6 bases). Germline CDR1 is SGHRS and CDR2 is YFSETQ. This CDR3 region has 15 residues. Trimming removed 1 base at V and 0 bases at J, with 11 bases between. In nucleotides, the CDR3 is TGCGCCAGCAGCTTGTCACCCGGGGGCTCCTACGAGCAGTACTTC. Its translation: CASSLSPGGSYEQYF.

The chain carries TRBV6-5 and TRBJ1-6; 8 nucleotides align to TRBD1. Unmatched junction bases numbered 7, after V lost 2 bases and J lost 10 bases. This CDR3 region has 15 residues. Germline V gene sequence: CDR1 MNHEY, CDR2 SVGAGI. CDR3 DNA sequence: TGTGCCAGCAGTTACCTAGGACAGGGAGGATCACCCCTCCACTTT. It yields the protein CASSYLGQGGSPLHF.